Reported below is one T cell receptor (beta chain). This specimen belongs to a study of blood T cell repertoires in COVID-19. On the study more broadly: The study drew acute and convalescent COVID-19 samples from the United States, Italy and Spain. The analysed material was cDNA or gDNA that came from T cells, B-cell-depleted T cells, or PBMCs.

Germline lookup yields CDR1 SGHTA and CDR2 FQGNSA. This CDR3 has 14 amino acids. V lost 4 bases and J 2 bases, leaving 12 bases between the germline ends. Study processing details: The authors estimated nucleated cell counts from reference gene primer amplification. The protocol was immunoSEQ multiplex PCR, while the TCRdb copy is restricted to in-frame clones and leaves out a portion. Clonal size and the V and J genes are those of that table, whereas D and trimming came from the DNA. The data contain about 70,000 clones, 81% of them singletons. This clonotype was obtained from a woman between 70 and 85 years old with acute or convalescent COVID-19. The chain employs TRBV7-2 and TRBJ2-7, with D maybe TRBD1 (8 bases). Material for sequencing was peripheral blood. CDR3 nucleotide sequence: TGTGCCAGCAGCTCAACAGGGGGGGCCTACGAGCAGTACTTC. This gives the protein CASSSTGGAYEQYF.